Detailed here is one T cell receptor (beta chain). The data originate from a study of blood T cell repertoires in COVID-19. Study context: The United States, Italy and Spain supplied acute and convalescent COVID-19 samples. T cells, B-cell-depleted T cells, or PBMCs supplied cDNA or gDNA.

The germline V gene encodes CDR1 GTSNPN and CDR2 SVGIG (reference sequence). CDR3 length: 14 amino acids. The V end lost 1 base, the J end lost 6 bases, and 13 bases lay between the germline ends. Per the study methods: Reference gene primers were amplified, and this amplification served to estimate nucleated cell counts. The table came from immunoSEQ multiplex PCR; TCRdb's copy has only in-frame clones and leaves some out. The V and J calls and the clone size are those of that table, but D and trimming were determined from the DNA. This table holds about half a million clones, 80% to 90% found once.

This clonotype was sampled from a human donor in a cohort sampled during active COVID-19. This chain links TRBV30 with TRBJ2-1, with unresolved D. The sample consisted of peripheral blood. The CDR3 DNA reads as TGTGCCTGGAGTGACGGAGCAGTAAGCAATGAGCAGTTCTTC. This encodes CAWSDGAVSNEQFF. The variable domain in full, with the rest retrieved from reference TRBV30 and TRBJ2-1, is SQTIHQWPATLVQPVGSPLSLECTVEGTSNPNLYWYRQAAGRGLQLLFYSVGIGQISSEVPQNLSASRPQDRQFILSSKKLLLSDSGFYLCAWSDGAVSNEQFFGPGTRLTVL.